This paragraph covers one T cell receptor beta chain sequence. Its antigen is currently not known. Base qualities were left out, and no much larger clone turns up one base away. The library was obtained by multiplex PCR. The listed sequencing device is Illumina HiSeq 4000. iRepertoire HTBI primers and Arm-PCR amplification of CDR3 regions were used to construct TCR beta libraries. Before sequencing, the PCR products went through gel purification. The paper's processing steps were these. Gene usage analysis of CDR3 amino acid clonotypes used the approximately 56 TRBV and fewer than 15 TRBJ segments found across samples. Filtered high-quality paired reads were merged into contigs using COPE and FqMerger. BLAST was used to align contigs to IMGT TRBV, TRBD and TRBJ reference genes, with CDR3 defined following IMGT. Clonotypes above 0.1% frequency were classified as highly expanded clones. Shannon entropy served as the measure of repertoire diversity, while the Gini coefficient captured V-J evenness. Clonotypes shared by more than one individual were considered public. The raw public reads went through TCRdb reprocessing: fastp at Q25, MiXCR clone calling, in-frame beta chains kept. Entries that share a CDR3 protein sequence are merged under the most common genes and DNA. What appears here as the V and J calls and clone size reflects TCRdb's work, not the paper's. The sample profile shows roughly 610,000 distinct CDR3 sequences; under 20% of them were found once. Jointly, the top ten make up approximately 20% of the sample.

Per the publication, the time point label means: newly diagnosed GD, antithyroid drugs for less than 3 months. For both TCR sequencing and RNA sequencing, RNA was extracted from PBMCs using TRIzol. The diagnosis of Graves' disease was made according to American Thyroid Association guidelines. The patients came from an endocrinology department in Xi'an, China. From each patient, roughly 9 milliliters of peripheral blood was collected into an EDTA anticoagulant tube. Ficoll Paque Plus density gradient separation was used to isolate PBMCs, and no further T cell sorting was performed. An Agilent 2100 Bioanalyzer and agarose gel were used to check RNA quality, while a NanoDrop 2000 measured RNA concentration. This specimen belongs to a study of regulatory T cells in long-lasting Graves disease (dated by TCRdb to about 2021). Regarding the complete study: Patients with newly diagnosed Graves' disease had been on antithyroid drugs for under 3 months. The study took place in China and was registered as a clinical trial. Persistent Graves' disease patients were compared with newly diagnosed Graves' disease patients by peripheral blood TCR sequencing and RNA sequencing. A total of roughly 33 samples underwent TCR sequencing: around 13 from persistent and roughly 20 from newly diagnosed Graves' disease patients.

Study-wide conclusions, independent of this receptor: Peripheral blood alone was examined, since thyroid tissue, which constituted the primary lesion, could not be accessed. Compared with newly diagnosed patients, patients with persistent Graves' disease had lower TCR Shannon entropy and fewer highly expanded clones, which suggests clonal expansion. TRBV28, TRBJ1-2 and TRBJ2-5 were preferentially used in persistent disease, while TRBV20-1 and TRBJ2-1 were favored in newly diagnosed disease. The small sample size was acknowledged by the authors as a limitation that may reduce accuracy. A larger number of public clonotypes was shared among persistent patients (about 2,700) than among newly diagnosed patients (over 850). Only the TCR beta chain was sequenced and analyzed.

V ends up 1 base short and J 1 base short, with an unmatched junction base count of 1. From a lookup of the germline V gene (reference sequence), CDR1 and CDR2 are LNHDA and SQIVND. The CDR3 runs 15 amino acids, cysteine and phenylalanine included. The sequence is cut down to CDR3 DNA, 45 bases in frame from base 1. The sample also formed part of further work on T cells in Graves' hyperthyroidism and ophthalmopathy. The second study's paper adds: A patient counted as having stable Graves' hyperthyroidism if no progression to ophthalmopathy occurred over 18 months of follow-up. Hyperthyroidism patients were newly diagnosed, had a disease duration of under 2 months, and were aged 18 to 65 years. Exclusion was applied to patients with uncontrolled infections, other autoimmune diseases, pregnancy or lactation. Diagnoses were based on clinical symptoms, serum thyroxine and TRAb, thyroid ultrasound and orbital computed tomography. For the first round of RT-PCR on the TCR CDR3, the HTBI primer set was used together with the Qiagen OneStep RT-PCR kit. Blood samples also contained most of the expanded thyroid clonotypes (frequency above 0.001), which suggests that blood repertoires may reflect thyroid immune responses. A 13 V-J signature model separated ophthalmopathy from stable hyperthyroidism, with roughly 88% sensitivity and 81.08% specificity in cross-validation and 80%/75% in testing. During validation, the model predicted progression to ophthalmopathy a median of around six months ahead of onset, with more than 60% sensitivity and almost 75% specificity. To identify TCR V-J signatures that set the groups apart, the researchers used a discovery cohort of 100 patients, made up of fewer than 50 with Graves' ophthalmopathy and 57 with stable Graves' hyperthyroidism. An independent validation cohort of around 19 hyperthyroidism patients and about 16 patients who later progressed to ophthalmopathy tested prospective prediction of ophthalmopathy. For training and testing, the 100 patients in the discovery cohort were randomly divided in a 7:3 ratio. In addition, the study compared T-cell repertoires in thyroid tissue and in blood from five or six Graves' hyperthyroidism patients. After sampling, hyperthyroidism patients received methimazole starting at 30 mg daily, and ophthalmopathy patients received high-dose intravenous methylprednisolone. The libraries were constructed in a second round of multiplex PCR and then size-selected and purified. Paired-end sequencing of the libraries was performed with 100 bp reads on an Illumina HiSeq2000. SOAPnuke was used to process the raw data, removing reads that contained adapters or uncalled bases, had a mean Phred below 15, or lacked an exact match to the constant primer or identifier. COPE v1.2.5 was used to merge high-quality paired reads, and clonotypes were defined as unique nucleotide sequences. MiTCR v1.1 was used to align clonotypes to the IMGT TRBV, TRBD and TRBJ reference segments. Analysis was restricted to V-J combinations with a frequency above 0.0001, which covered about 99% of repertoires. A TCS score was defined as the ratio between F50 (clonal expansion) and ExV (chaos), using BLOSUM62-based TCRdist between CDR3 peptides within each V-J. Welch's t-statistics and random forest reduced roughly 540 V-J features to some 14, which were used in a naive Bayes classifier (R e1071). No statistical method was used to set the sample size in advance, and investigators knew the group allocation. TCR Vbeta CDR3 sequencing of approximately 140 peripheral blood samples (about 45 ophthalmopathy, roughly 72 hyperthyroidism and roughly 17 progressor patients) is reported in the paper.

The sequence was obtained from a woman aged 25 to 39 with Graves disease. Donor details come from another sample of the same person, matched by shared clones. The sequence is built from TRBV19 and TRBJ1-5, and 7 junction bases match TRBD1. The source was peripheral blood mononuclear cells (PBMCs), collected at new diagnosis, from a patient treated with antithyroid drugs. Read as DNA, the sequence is TGTGCCAGTAGTATAGCGACAGGGAGCAATCAGCCCCAGCATTTT. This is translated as CASSIATGSNQPQHF.